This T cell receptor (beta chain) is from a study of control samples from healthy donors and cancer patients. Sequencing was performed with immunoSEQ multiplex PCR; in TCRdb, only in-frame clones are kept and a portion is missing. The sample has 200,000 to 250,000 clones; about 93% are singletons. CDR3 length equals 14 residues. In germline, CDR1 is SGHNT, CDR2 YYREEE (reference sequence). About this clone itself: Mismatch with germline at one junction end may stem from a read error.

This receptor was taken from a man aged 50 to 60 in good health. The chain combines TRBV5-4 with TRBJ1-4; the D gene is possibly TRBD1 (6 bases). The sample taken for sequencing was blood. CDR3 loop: CASSLAGAKEKLFF. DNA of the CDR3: TGTGCCAGCAGCTTGGCAGGGGCTAAAGAAAAACTGTTTTTT.